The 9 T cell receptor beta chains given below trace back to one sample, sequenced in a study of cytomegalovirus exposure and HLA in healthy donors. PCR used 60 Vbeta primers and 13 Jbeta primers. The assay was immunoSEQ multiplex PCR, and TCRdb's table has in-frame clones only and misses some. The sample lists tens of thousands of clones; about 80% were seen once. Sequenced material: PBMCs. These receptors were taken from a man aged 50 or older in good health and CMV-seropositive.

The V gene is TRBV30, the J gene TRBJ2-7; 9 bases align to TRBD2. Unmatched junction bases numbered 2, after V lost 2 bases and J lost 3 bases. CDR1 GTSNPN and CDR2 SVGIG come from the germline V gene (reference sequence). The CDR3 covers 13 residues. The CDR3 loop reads CAWSSGRLYEQYF. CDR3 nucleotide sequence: TGTGCCTGGAGTAGCGGGAGGCTCTACGAGCAGTACTTC.

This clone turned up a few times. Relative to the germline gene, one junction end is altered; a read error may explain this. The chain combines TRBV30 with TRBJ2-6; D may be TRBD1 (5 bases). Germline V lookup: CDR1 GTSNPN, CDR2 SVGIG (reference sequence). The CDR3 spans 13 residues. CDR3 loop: CAWSVPGANGLTF. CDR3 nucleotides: TGTGCCTGGAGTGTACCTGGGGCCAACGGCCTGACTTTC.

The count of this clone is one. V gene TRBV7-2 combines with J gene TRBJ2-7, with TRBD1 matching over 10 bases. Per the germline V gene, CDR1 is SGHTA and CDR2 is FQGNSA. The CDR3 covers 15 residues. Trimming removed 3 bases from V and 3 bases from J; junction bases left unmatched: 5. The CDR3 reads CASSLGQGRNYEQYF. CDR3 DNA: TGTGCCAGCAGCTTGGGACAGGGGCGAAACTACGAGCAGTACTTC.

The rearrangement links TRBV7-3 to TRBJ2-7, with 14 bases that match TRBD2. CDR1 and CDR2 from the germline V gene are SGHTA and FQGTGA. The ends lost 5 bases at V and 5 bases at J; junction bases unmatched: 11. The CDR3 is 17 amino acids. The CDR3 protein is CASSPVGLAGEDHEQYF. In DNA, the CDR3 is TGTGCCAGCAGCCCAGTGGGACTAGCGGGAGAGGATCACGAGCAGTACTTC.

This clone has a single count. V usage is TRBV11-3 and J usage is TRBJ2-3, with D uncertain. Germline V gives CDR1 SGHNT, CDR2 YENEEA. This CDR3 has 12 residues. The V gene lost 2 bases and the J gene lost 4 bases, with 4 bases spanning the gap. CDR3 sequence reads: CASSLTADTQYF. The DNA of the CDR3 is TGTGCCAGCAGCTTAACAGCAGATACGCAGTATTTT.

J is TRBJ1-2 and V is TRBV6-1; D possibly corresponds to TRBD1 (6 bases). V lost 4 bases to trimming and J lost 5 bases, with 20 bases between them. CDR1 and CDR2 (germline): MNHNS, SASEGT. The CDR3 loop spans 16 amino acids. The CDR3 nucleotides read TGTGCCAGCAGTGGGTTCGACAGGACGAGGGGTTATGGCTACACCTTC. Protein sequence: CASSGFDRTRGYGYTF.

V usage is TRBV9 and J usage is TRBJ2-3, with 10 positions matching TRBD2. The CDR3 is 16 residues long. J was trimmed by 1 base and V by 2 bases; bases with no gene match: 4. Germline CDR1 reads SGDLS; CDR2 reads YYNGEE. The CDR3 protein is CASSVLGLAGTDTQYF. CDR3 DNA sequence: TGTGCCAGCAGCGTGCTCGGACTAGCGGGCACAGATACGCAGTATTTT.

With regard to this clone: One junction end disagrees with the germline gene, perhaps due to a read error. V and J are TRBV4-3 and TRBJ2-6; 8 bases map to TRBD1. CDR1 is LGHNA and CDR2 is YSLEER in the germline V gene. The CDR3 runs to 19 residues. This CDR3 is CASSQSGQGPLSGANGLTF. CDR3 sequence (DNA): TGCGCCAGCAGCCAATCTGGACAGGGTCCCCTCTCTGGGGCCAACGGCCTGACTTTC.

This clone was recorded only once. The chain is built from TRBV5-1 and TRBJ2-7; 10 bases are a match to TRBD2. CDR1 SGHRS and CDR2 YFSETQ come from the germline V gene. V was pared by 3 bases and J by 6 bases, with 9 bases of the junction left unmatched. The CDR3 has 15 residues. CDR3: CASSSGLANLPEQYF. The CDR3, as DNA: TGCGCCAGCAGCTCGGGACTAGCGAACCTTCCCGAGCAGTACTTC.